These T cell receptor beta chains were read from a single sample in a study of glioma-infiltrating T cells after dendritic cell vaccination. TCRdb keeps only in-frame clones here, not all; method: immunoSEQ multiplex PCR. The sample comprises about 73,000 clones, over 75% of which are singletons, and around 2.3% rests with the top ten. Sequencing used blood, obtained before dendritic cell vaccination. Receptor source: a human donor with glioblastoma. Each CDR3 is given with its conserved first and last residue. A D gene is named only where the DNA matches it firmly. Expanded clones get a size class; other rows say once, few or many, or leave the size out.

D gene: TRBD1; J gene: TRBJ2-1; CDR3 length: 15; clone size: NA; V gene: TRBV7-9; CDR3 DNA: TGTGCCAGCAGCTTAGGGGGGGACAGGCTCGATGAGCAGTTCTTC; CDR3 protein: CASSLGGDRLDEQFF
D gene: NA; J gene: TRBJ1-6; CDR3 length: 16; clone size: NA; V gene: TRBV19; CDR3 DNA: TGTGCCAGTAGGCAAGACTCGACAGGCTATAATTCACCCCTCCACTTT; CDR3 protein: CASRQDSTGYNSPLHF
D gene: NA; J gene: TRBJ1-1; CDR3 length: 15; clone size: NA; V gene: TRBV30; CDR3 DNA: TGTGCCTGGAGTGTTTTCGGCACCGAGGGCACTGAAGCTTTCTTT; CDR3 protein: CAWSVFGTEGTEAFF
D gene: NA; J gene: TRBJ2-3; CDR3 length: 15; clone size: NA; V gene: TRBV10-3; CDR3 DNA: TGTGCCATCAGTCGCCCCCCGGAGGGCACAGATACGCAGTATTTT; CDR3 protein: CAISRPPEGTDTQYF
D gene: NA; J gene: TRBJ1-6; CDR3 length: 14; clone size: NA; V gene: TRBV5-6; CDR3 DNA: TGTGCCAGCAGCTTAACAGGAGCTAATTCACCCCTCCACTTT; CDR3 protein: CASSLTGANSPLHF
D gene: NA; J gene: TRBJ2-1; CDR3 length: 14; clone size: NA; V gene: TRBV4-2; CDR3 DNA: TGTGCCAGCAGCCAAGATCGGGGTGGCAGGGAGCAGTTCTTC; CDR3 protein: CASSQDRGGREQFF
D gene: NA; J gene: TRBJ1-1; CDR3 length: 14; clone size: NA; V gene: TRBV11-3; CDR3 DNA: TGTGCCAGCAGCTTGTTCGGGGGAGACACTGAAGCTTTCTTT; CDR3 protein: CASSLFGGDTEAFF
D gene: NA; J gene: TRBJ1-2; CDR3 length: 15; clone size: few; V gene: TRBV19; CDR3 DNA: TGTGCCAGTAGTCGATTCAGGGGAGCTAACTATGGCTACACCTTC; CDR3 protein: CASSRFRGANYGYTF
D gene: NA; J gene: TRBJ1-4; CDR3 length: 12; clone size: few; V gene: TRBV2; CDR3 DNA: TGTGCCAGTGACAGGACTAATGAAAAACTGTTTTTT; CDR3 protein: CASDRTNEKLFF
D gene: NA; J gene: TRBJ1-1; CDR3 length: 13; clone size: NA; V gene: TRBV7-9; CDR3 DNA: TGTGCCAGCAGCTTAGGGACAAACACTGAAGCTTTCTTT; CDR3 protein: CASSLGTNTEAFF
D gene: TRBD1; J gene: TRBJ1-6; CDR3 length: 16; clone size: NA; V gene: TRBV5-4; CDR3 DNA: TGTGCCAGCAGCTTTGTCCAGGGGGCCAGTAATTCACCCCTCCACTTT; CDR3 protein: CASSFVQGASNSPLHF
D gene: TRBD1; J gene: TRBJ1-2; CDR3 length: 13; clone size: NA; V gene: TRBV6-1; CDR3 DNA: TGTGCCAGCGAATTCGGGGACAGCTATGGCTACACCTTC; CDR3 protein: CASEFGDSYGYTF
D gene: TRBD1; J gene: TRBJ2-4; CDR3 length: 16; clone size: NA; V gene: TRBV6-1; CDR3 DNA: TGTGCCAGCAGTGAAGGGACAGGGGGGGGCAAAAACATTCAGTACTTC; CDR3 protein: CASSEGTGGGKNIQYF
D gene: NA; J gene: TRBJ1-2; CDR3 length: 14; clone size: NA; V gene: TRBV6-5; CDR3 DNA: TGTGCCAGCAGTTACTCGAACAGGAACTATGGCTACACCTTC; CDR3 protein: CASSYSNRNYGYTF
D gene: NA; J gene: TRBJ2-7; CDR3 length: 13; clone size: once; V gene: TRBV6-1; CDR3 DNA: TGTGCCAGCAGTGACAGGGTACTCCACGAGCAGTACTTC; CDR3 protein: CASSDRVLHEQYF
D gene: NA; J gene: TRBJ2-7; CDR3 length: 14; clone size: NA; V gene: TRBV6-6; CDR3 DNA: TGTGCCAGCGGTACAGGGAGTGCCTCCTACGAGCAGTACTTC; CDR3 protein: CASGTGSASYEQYF
D gene: TRBD1; J gene: TRBJ2-3; CDR3 length: 14; clone size: once; V gene: TRBV10-1; CDR3 DNA: TGCGCCAGCAAACCGGGACAGGACACAGATACGCAGTATTTT; CDR3 protein: CASKPGQDTDTQYF
D gene: NA; J gene: TRBJ2-2; CDR3 length: 16; clone size: once; V gene: TRBV7-5; CDR3 DNA: TGTGCCAGAAGCTTAGAGCGGGAGGCCTGCCACGGGGAGCTGTTTTTT; CDR3 protein: CARSLEREACHGELFF
D gene: TRBD1; J gene: TRBJ1-1; CDR3 length: 15; clone size: NA; V gene: TRBV19; CDR3 DNA: TGTGCCAGTAGTTTCCCTGGACAGGGCACAGCCGAAGCTTTCTTT; CDR3 protein: CASSFPGQGTAEAFF
D gene: TRBD2; J gene: TRBJ2-5; CDR3 length: 16; clone size: NA; V gene: TRBV9; CDR3 DNA: TGTGCCAGCAGCGCTTTACTAGCGGTACTACAAGAGACCCAGTACTTC; CDR3 protein: CASSALLAVLQETQYF
D gene: TRBD1; J gene: TRBJ1-5; CDR3 length: 18; clone size: NA; V gene: TRBV7-8; CDR3 DNA: TGTGCCAGCAGCCCCCGGACAGGGGTGTTTTATAGCAATCAGCCCCAGCATTTT; CDR3 protein: CASSPRTGVFYSNQPQHF
D gene: TRBD1; J gene: TRBJ2-3; CDR3 length: 14; clone size: NA; V gene: TRBV6-1; CDR3 DNA: TGTGCCAGCAGTGTGGGACAGGGGTCAGATACGCAGTATTTT; CDR3 protein: CASSVGQGSDTQYF
D gene: NA; J gene: TRBJ2-5; CDR3 length: 15; clone size: NA; V gene: TRBV5-1; CDR3 DNA: TGCGCCAGCAGCTTGGCCAGTGGGAGACAAGAGACCCAGTACTTC; CDR3 protein: CASSLASGRQETQYF
D gene: TRBD2; J gene: TRBJ2-2; CDR3 length: 16; clone size: NA; V gene: TRBV19; CDR3 DNA: TGTGCCAGTAGTATGATAAGCGGGGGCCCCAGAGGGGAGCTGTTTTTT; CDR3 protein: CASSMISGGPRGELFF
D gene: TRBD1; J gene: TRBJ1-5; CDR3 length: 19; clone size: NA; V gene: TRBV5-1; CDR3 DNA: TGCGCCAGCAGCCCAGGGACAGGAAAAAAACATAGTGGGAATCAGCCCCAGCATTTT; CDR3 protein: CASSPGTGKKHSGNQPQHF
D gene: NA; J gene: TRBJ1-5; CDR3 length: 13; clone size: NA; V gene: TRBV19; CDR3 DNA: TGTGCCAGTAGTATAGAGTCGGAGCAGCCCCAGCATTTT; CDR3 protein: CASSIESEQPQHF
D gene: NA; J gene: TRBJ2-1; CDR3 length: 16; clone size: NA; V gene: TRBV15; CDR3 DNA: TGTGCCACCAGCAGTATCAGTTTTCCCGCCTACAATGAGCAGTTCTTC; CDR3 protein: CATSSISFPAYNEQFF
D gene: TRBD2; J gene: TRBJ2-1; CDR3 length: 14; clone size: NA; V gene: TRBV6-6; CDR3 DNA: TGTGCCACCAGACCGGGACTAGCGGGAGTAGGTGGGTTCTTC; CDR3 protein: CATRPGLAGVGGFF
D gene: NA; J gene: TRBJ1-2; CDR3 length: 13; clone size: NA; V gene: TRBV6-4; CDR3 DNA: TGTGCCAGCAGAGAGGGCCCCAACTATGGCTACACCTTC; CDR3 protein: CASREGPNYGYTF
D gene: TRBD1; J gene: TRBJ1-1; CDR3 length: 14; clone size: once; V gene: TRBV7-9; CDR3 DNA: TGTGCCAGCACCATGGGACAGGGGCATAGTGAAGCTTTCTTT; CDR3 protein: CASTMGQGHSEAFF
D gene: NA; J gene: TRBJ1-5; CDR3 length: 17; clone size: NA; V gene: TRBV18; CDR3 DNA: TGTGCCAGCTCATCGGCCTCGGACACCTCGGGCAATCAGCCCCAGCATTTT; CDR3 protein: CASSSASDTSGNQPQHF
D gene: NA; J gene: TRBJ1-1; CDR3 length: 15; clone size: NA; V gene: TRBV5-1; CDR3 DNA: TGCGCCAGCAGCTTGGGGGGGCCAGTAGACACTGAAGCTTTCTTT; CDR3 protein: CASSLGGPVDTEAFF
D gene: NA; J gene: TRBJ1-1; CDR3 length: 15; clone size: NA; V gene: TRBV6-1; CDR3 DNA: TGTGCCAGCAGTGAATGGGGGGAGTTGGTCACTGAAGCTTTCTTT; CDR3 protein: CASSEWGELVTEAFF
D gene: NA; J gene: TRBJ1-5; CDR3 length: 15; clone size: NA; V gene: TRBV6-6; CDR3 DNA: TGTGCCAGCAGACACCACAGGGAAGGGGATCAGCCCCAGCATTTT; CDR3 protein: CASRHHREGDQPQHF
D gene: TRBD1; J gene: TRBJ1-3; CDR3 length: 17; clone size: NA; V gene: TRBV15; CDR3 DNA: TGTGCCACCAGCAGAGATCAGGGGGCCGGATCTGGAAACACCATATATTTT; CDR3 protein: CATSRDQGAGSGNTIYF
D gene: TRBD2; J gene: TRBJ2-2; CDR3 length: 16; clone size: NA; V gene: TRBV9; CDR3 DNA: TGTGCCAGCAGCGCGTGGGCTAGCGGTGGCACCGGGGAGCTGTTTTTT; CDR3 protein: CASSAWASGGTGELFF
D gene: NA; J gene: TRBJ2-3; CDR3 length: 15; clone size: once; V gene: TRBV9; CDR3 DNA: TGTGCCAGCAGCCTTCTCGGGGGATACACAGATACGCAGTATTTT; CDR3 protein: CASSLLGGYTDTQYF
D gene: TRBD2; J gene: TRBJ2-5; CDR3 length: 16; clone size: NA; V gene: TRBV19; CDR3 DNA: TGTGCCAGTAGTATTCGGGTAGCGGGAGTAGAGGAGACCCAGTACTTC; CDR3 protein: CASSIRVAGVEETQYF
D gene: NA; J gene: TRBJ2-6; CDR3 length: 17; clone size: NA; V gene: TRBV23-1; CDR3 DNA: TGCGCCAGCAGTCAATGCCTCACAGGTTCTGGGGCCAACGTCCTGACTTTC; CDR3 protein: CASSQCLTGSGANVLTF
D gene: NA; J gene: TRBJ1-1; CDR3 length: 15; clone size: NA; V gene: TRBV7-2; CDR3 DNA: TGTGCCAGCAGTTCACGGTCGGGGTCGGGAACTGAAGCTTTCTTT; CDR3 protein: CASSSRSGSGTEAFF
D gene: TRBD1; J gene: TRBJ2-5; CDR3 length: 15; clone size: NA; V gene: TRBV5-4; CDR3 DNA: TGTGCCAGCAGCTTGGAGACAGGGGGCGGCGAGACCCAGTACTTC; CDR3 protein: CASSLETGGGETQYF
D gene: TRBD2; J gene: TRBJ2-2; CDR3 length: 15; clone size: NA; V gene: TRBV10-3; CDR3 DNA: TGTGCCACCCAGACTAGCGGGGGGAACACCGGGGAGCTGTTTTTT; CDR3 protein: CATQTSGGNTGELFF